The clone carrying this TCR beta chain was counted a few times. As yet, its antigen is unknown. This sample was taken from a study of metastatic and nonmetastatic thyroid tumors. Study summary: Malignant thyroid and benign thyroid patients provided blood and tumor or nodule tissue whose repertoires were compared.

There are 12 residues in the CDR3. CDR1 is MDHEN and CDR2 is SYDVKM in the germline V gene. Deletions cut 7 bases from V and 6 bases from J, with 10 bases between. As processed by the authors: A distant-metastasis classifier for papillary thyroid cancer was built using CDR3 differences across clinicopathological groups. With MiXCR, TCRdb reprocessed the PCR reads. TCRdb, not the original authors, processed these V and J calls. The sample contains 30,000 to 35,000 clones, about 29% of which appear only once. Findings and caveats of the study: Reported TCR beta diversity, measured in blood and tumor, was significantly higher for malignant thyroid tumors than for benign nodules.

Thyroid surgery had not been preceded by any treatment in any patient. The chain recombines TRBV28 with TRBJ1-5; D is possibly TRBD1 (5 bases). This TCR was recovered from a female donor with papillary thyroid cancer or a benign thyroid nodule (not recorded which). Some clones in this sample may be carry-over from other donors' samples. Sequencing was performed on blood. CDR3 residues: CASISGSQPQHF. The CDR3 DNA follows: TGTGCCAGCATCTCAGGGAGTCAGCCCCAGCATTTT.